The entry below describes one TCR beta chain. Its antigen remains unknown. This sample is drawn from a study of shared clonotypes between healthy human individuals. The study, taken as a whole, reports: As a rule, naive subsets had a larger estimated richness than memory subsets. Clonotypes shared by all four sorted-subset donors had higher generation probabilities than non-shared clonotypes.

Germline assignment: CDR1 LNHDA and CDR2 SQIVND (reference sequence). The ends were cut back, 3 bases at V and 6 bases at J, with 14 bases in the middle. The CDR3 spans 14 residues. In the sorted-subset replicate PCRs, 200 ng DNA, 25,000 to 30,000 T cell genomes, was used. Sequencing used immunoSEQ multiplex PCR; TCRdb keeps in-frame clones, though not all of them. The table has more than 2,000,000 clones, roughly nine tenths seen once. The clonotype comes from a young man in good health. The chain is built from TRBV19 and TRBJ1-2; a weak D match, TRBD1 (6 bases). What was sequenced was naive CD4+ T cells sorted from blood. Indicated subset: CD45RA+ positively selected. The CDR3 protein is CASSIQGLKDGYTF. In DNA, the CDR3 is TGTGCCAGTAGTATTCAGGGGTTGAAGGATGGCTACACCTTC.